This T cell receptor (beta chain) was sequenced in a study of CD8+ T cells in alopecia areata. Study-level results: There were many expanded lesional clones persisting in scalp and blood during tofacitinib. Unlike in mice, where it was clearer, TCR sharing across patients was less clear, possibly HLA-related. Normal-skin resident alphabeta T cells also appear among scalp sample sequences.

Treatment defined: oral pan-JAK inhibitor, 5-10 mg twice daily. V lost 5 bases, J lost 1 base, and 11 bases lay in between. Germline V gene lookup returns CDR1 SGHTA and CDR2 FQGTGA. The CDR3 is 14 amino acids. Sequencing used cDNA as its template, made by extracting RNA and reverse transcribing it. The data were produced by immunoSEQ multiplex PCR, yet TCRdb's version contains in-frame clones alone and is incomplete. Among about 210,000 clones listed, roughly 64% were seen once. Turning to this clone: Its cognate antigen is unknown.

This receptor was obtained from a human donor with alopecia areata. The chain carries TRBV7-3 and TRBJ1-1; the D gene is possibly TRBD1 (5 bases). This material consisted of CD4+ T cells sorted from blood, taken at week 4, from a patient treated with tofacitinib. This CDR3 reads CASSQGRRNTEAFF. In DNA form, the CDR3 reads TGTGCCAGCAGCCAGGGACGTAGGAACACTGAAGCTTTCTTT. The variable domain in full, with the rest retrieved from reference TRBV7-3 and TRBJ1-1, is GAGVSQTPSNKVTEKGKYVELRCDPISGHTALYWYRQSLGQGPEFLIYFQGTGAADDSGLPNDRFFAVRPEGSVSTLKIQRTERGDSAVYLCASSQGRRNTEAFFGQGTRLTVV.